The 5 T cell receptor beta chains presented below share a single source sample, sequenced in a study of OX40 agonist ivuxolimab in advanced cancers. Clones were sequenced by immunoSEQ multiplex PCR, and TCRdb holds only the in-frame ones, with some missing. Here the sample spans 35,000 to 55,000 clones, around 80% being singletons. The specimen was CD4+ or CD8+ T cells sorted from blood, collected in a trial of the OX40 agonist ivuxolimab. Receptors originate from an adult with an advanced solid tumor such as melanoma, head and neck, liver or kidney cancer.

This rearrangement joins TRBV29-1 to TRBJ2-1, with D perhaps given as TRBD1 or TRBD2 (6 bases each). V was shortened by 4 bases and J by 9 bases, with 22 bases between the two germline ends. The germline V gene encodes CDR1 SQVTM and CDR2 ANQGSEA. The CDR3 length is 15 residues. CDR3 sequence: CSVVGGFLGLLEQFF. CDR3 bases: TGCAGCGTTGTAGGGGGGTTTCTGGGATTACTTGAGCAGTTCTTC.

This chain links TRBV18 with TRBJ1-4; D is perhaps TRBD1 (6 bases). Germline-derived CDR1 and CDR2 are KGHSH and LQKENI. The ends were cut back, 5 bases at V and 7 bases at J, with 8 bases in the middle. The CDR3 covers 12 residues. The CDR3 loop is CASSSTGEKLFF. DNA of the CDR3: TGTGCCAGCTCATCGACAGGTGAAAAACTGTTTTTT.

The rearrangement joins TRBV19 to TRBJ2-5; 8 nucleotides match TRBD1. J lost 4 bases, V lost 4 bases, and 11 bases had no gene match. Germline V gives CDR1 LNHDA, CDR2 SQIVND (reference sequence). The CDR3 has 16 residues. CDR3 protein: CASSTGQGDRGETQYF. The CDR3 bases are TGTGCCAGTAGTACCGGACAGGGCGATAGAGGAGAGACCCAGTACTTC.

The CDR3 nucleotides read TGTGCCAGCAGCTTGGGCTATGAGCAGTTCTTC. Its translation: CASSLGYEQFF. The chain links TRBV5-8 to TRBJ2-1; D ambiguous. The CDR3 consists of 11 residues. Germline CDR1 SGHTS, CDR2 YDEGEE. V was trimmed by 0 bases and J by 8 bases, leaving 3 bases between them.

This sequence joins TRBV7-2 and TRBJ1-5; no clear D. Germline lookup yields CDR1 SGHTA and CDR2 FQGNSA. Trimming took 2 bases from V and 1 from J, leaving 6 bases between them. CDR3 size: 14 residues. CDR3 region: CASSLTGSNQPQHF. The CDR3, as DNA: TGTGCCAGCAGCTTAACGGGGAGCAATCAGCCCCAGCATTTT.